The 14 T cell receptor beta chains in this list originate from one sample, sequenced in a study of early T cells in non-severe SARS-CoV-2 infection. TCRdb independently ran MiXCR on the 5' RACE reads; one entry per CDR3 protein. Here the sample spans about 64,000 distinct CDR3 sequences, 18% being singletons. The sample was whole blood, taken at baseline. All receptors come from an adult who was a healthcare worker with PCR-confirmed SARS-CoV-2 infection or an uninfected control (not recorded which).

The genes are TRBV20-1 and TRBJ2-4, with TRBD1 matching 7 bases. This CDR3 region has 17 residues. Germline V CDR1 and CDR2: DFQATT, SNEGSKA (reference sequence). V trimming: 3 bases; J trimming: 2 bases; junction bases outside the gene matches: 13. CDR3 sequence reads: CSASLHRGSLTKNIQYF. The CDR3 DNA sequence: TGCAGTGCTAGCCTGCACAGGGGTTCGCTAACCAAAAACATTCAGTACTTC.

This clonotype was recorded at least ten times. The chain couples TRBV7-9 to TRBJ1-3; a possible D gene is TRBD1 (5 bases). The V end was cut by 8 bases, the J end by 0 bases, with 8 bases between. Looked up from germline, CDR1 is SEHNR and CDR2 is FQNEAQ (reference sequence). This CDR3 contains 13 residues. The CDR3 DNA sequence: TGTGCCAGCCGACAGTTCTCTGGAAACACCATATATTTT. Translation: CASRQFSGNTIYF.

V gene TRBV29-1 combines with J gene TRBJ2-1, with a possible D match to TRBD2 (5 bases). This CDR3 comprises 14 residues. Between the trimmed V and J ends, which lost 1 base and 4 bases, there was a span of 11 bases. CDR1 is SQVTM and CDR2 is ANQGSEA in the germline V gene. The CDR3 sequence is CSVEGGGPYNEQFF. CDR3 DNA sequence: TGCAGCGTTGAAGGCGGCGGGCCGTACAATGAGCAGTTCTTC.

A few counts support this clonotype. The rearrangement joins TRBV29-1 to TRBJ2-5, with D perhaps being TRBD1 or TRBD2 (6 bases each). Trimming left V 4 bases short and J 2 bases short, with 17 bases between. This CDR3 contains 15 residues. Germline V gene data show CDR1 as SQVTM and CDR2 as ANQGSEA. In DNA, the CDR3 is TGCAGCGTTGTCGGGGGCGGGATGCGACAAGAGACCCAGTACTTC. Its protein product is CSVVGGGMRQETQYF.

This chain uses TRBV7-9 with TRBJ2-3; the match to TRBD2 covers 7 bases. After removal of 6 bases from V and 1 base from J, the junction contained 13 bases not matched to a gene. Germline CDR1 reads SEHNR; CDR2 reads FQNEAQ (reference sequence). This CDR3 has 17 amino acids. CDR3 in DNA: TGTGCCAGCAGTCCCGGGAGGACATGGGACCGCACAGATACGCAGTATTTT. This codes for CASSPGRTWDRTDTQYF.

CDR3: CASKTDNSREQYF. DNA for the CDR3: TGTGCCAGCAAGACCGATAACAGTAGGGAGCAGTACTTC. This chain uses TRBV6-2 or TRBV6-3 with TRBJ2-7; no definite D call. The V and J ends lost 7 bases and 7 bases respectively, with 17 bases between them. This CDR3 comprises 13 residues. The germline CDR1 and CDR2 sequences are MNHEY and SVGEGT.

There are a few counts of this clonotype. The chain has TRBV14 and TRBJ2-7; D possibly corresponds to TRBD1 (6 bases). The CDR3 sequence is 13 residues long. CDR1 SGHDN and CDR2 FVKESK come from the germline V gene. V lost 0 bases and J 9 bases, leaving 12 bases between the germline ends. CDR3 amino acids: CASSQDAPDRQYF. In DNA, the CDR3 is TGTGCCAGCAGCCAAGACGCCCCGGACAGGCAGTACTTC.

This clonotype was detected only a few times. The rearrangement links TRBV6-1 to TRBJ1-1; the D gene is possibly TRBD1 (6 bases). Germline V gene data show CDR1 as MNHNS and CDR2 as SASEGT. The CDR3 runs to 13 residues. Between the trimmed V and J ends, which lost 6 bases and 8 bases, there was a span of 16 bases. The CDR3 coding sequence is TGTGCCAGCAGGGAGCAAGGGGGAATGGAAGCTTTCTTT. It specifies CASREQGGMEAFF.

This chain joins TRBV18 and TRBJ1-2; 7 positions match TRBD1. CDR3 size: 14 residues. V lost 6 bases, J lost 6 bases, and 10 bases stayed unmatched. Germline CDR1 and CDR2: KGHSH and LQKENI. CDR3 nucleotide sequence: TGTGCCAGCTCCCAGGGGGATGGTATGGATGGCTACACCTTC. Translated, it gives CASSQGDGMDGYTF. The full variable domain, with the rest looked up from reference TRBV18 and TRBJ1-2, is NAGVMQNPRHLVRRRGQEARLRCSPMKGHSHVYWYRQLPEEGLKFMVYLQKENIIDESGMPKERFSAEFPKEGPSILRIQQVVRGDSAAYFCASSQGDGMDGYTFGSGTRLTVV.

This clonotype was counted between two and nine times. The chain recombines TRBV7-9 with TRBJ1-1; TRBD1 agrees at 10 bases. CDR1 SEHNR and CDR2 FQNEAQ come from the germline V gene (reference sequence). The ends lost 4 bases at V and 4 bases at J; junction bases unmatched: 6. The length of the CDR3 is 15 residues. The CDR3, as DNA: TGTGCCAGCAGCTCTGAGGACAGGGGGATCACTGAAGCTTTCTTT. The encoded protein is CASSSEDRGITEAFF.

This clonotype was counted only a few times. This rearrangement joins TRBV4-2 to TRBJ2-7; TRBD2 matches 10 bases. Germline V lookup: CDR1 LGHNA, CDR2 YNFKEQ. V shed 3 bases and J 6 bases; nucleotides not matched to a gene: 8. There are 15 residues in the CDR3. CDR3 residues: CASSHRLAGEREQYF. The CDR3 DNA follows: TGTGCCAGCAGCCACCGGCTAGCGGGGGAGCGCGAGCAGTACTTC.

This clonotype was seen more than once but under ten times. V is TRBV5-1 and J is TRBJ2-5; 8 bases line up with TRBD2. J was trimmed by 10 bases and V by 2 bases; bases with no gene match: 10. The CDR3 is 14 residues long. CDR1 SGHRS and CDR2 YFSETQ come from the germline V gene. The CDR3 loop reads CASSLSAGDKNQYF. Written as DNA, the CDR3 is TGCGCCAGCAGCTTATCAGCGGGGGACAAGAACCAGTACTTC.

This clonotype has just a few counts. The chain employs TRBV11-2 and TRBJ2-7, with a weak D call TRBD2 (6 bases). Trimming left V 3 bases short and J 4 bases short, with 13 bases between. The CDR3 has 14 residues. The germline gives CDR1 SGHAT, CDR2 FQNNGV. The CDR3 DNA reads as TGTGCCAGCAGCTTTGGGGGAGGTCGGTACGAGCAGTACTTC. Its protein product is CASSFGGGRYEQYF.

There are many counts of this clonotype. V usage is TRBV5-4 and J usage is TRBJ2-5, with unresolved D. There are 13 residues in the CDR3. Germline CDR1 reads SGHNT; CDR2 reads YYREEE (reference sequence). Trimming cost V 4 bases and J 5 bases, with 12 bases left between them. CDR3 protein: CASSPPAQETQYF. CDR3 sequence (DNA): TGTGCCAGCAGCCCCCCGGCACAGGAGACCCAGTACTTC.